Listed below are T cell receptor beta chains from one sample, sequenced in a study of blood T cell repertoires in COVID-19. Sequencing was performed with immunoSEQ multiplex PCR; in TCRdb, only in-frame clones are kept and a portion is missing. The table includes 250,000 to 300,000 clones, approximately 80% detected once. The sample consisted of PBMCs or T cells enriched from blood (not recorded which). These receptors originate from a man aged 40-55 years who had been exposed to COVID-19. Each CDR3 is given with its conserved first and last residue. Fields, in order: clone size, D gene, V gene, J gene, CDR3 DNA, CDR3 protein. The D gene is left open where the match is weak. Clone size is shown for a subset of rows, as once, few, many or a class of expanded clone.

-,-,TRBV18,TRBJ1-1,TGTGCCAGCTTATTCACAATGAGGGAGGGCACTGAAGCTTTCTTT,CASLFTMREGTEAFF
-,-,TRBV18,TRBJ1-6,TGTGCCAGCTCACCTGTTTGGCAGGGATCTTCACCCCTCCACTTT,CASSPVWQGSSPLHF
-,-,TRBV18,TRBJ1-2,TGTGCCAGCTCACCGGAACAGGACATGGGCGTCTATGGCTACACCTTC,CASSPEQDMGVYGYTF
once,-,TRBV10-2,TRBJ1-2,TGCGCCAGCAGTGAGAGCAGGGTGTACTATGGCTACACCTTC,CASSESRVYYGYTF
-,-,TRBV19,TRBJ1-2,TGTGCCAGTACCCAGGGGATGGGAAACTATGGCTACACCTTC,CASTQGMGNYGYTF
-,-,TRBV28,TRBJ1-6,TGTGCCAGCAGCTCGGGACAAGTAAATTCACCCCTCCACTTT,CASSSGQVNSPLHF
-,-,TRBV5-8,TRBJ2-1,TGTGCCAGCAGCAGGGGAGGGGGTGAGCAGTTCTTC,CASSRGGGEQFF
-,-,TRBV11-1,TRBJ2-1,TGTGCCAGCAGCTTAGATTTCCAGGGTGTGTTTGAGCAGTTCTTC,CASSLDFQGVFEQFF
-,TRBD1,TRBV30,TRBJ1-4,TGTGCCTGGAGTGCGGGGACAGCATATGAAAAACTGTTTTTT,CAWSAGTAYEKLFF
-,-,TRBV19,TRBJ2-3,TGTGCCAGTAGTATAGGAGCGAGAAGCACAGATACGCAGTATTTT,CASSIGARSTDTQYF
-,-,TRBV27,TRBJ1-3,TGTGCCAGCAGTTCCACGGGGTTCGGCGGAAACACCATATATTTT,CASSSTGFGGNTIYF
few,TRBD2,TRBV5-1,TRBJ2-5,TGCGCCAGCAGCTTGGTGAGGGAGGGGACCCAGTACTTC,CASSLVREGTQYF
-,TRBD1,TRBV12-3/TRBV12-4,TRBJ1-1,TGTGCCAGCACCTTCGACAGGGGCGTTGAAGCTTTCTTT,CASTFDRGVEAFF
-,-,TRBV27,TRBJ2-2,TGTGCCAGCAGTCCGCCCCCTATCAACACCGGGGAGCTGTTTTTT,CASSPPPINTGELFF
once,-,TRBV7-9,TRBJ2-7,TGTGCCAGCACCCCTTTGTACGAGCAGTACTTC,CASTPLYEQYF
-,-,TRBV30,TRBJ1-1,TGTGCCTGGAGACAGGGCCCGAACACTGAAGCTTTCTTT,CAWRQGPNTEAFF
once,TRBD2,TRBV2,TRBJ2-3,TGTGCCAGCAGTCGACTAGCGGGGACAGATACGCAGTATTTT,CASSRLAGTDTQYF
-,TRBD2,TRBV5-1,TRBJ2-5,TGCGCCAGCAGCCTCAGCGGGATAGCTAAAGAGACCCAGTACTTC,CASSLSGIAKETQYF
-,-,TRBV30,TRBJ2-5,TGTGCCTGGAGTGTTTCGGAGACCCAGTACTTC,CAWSVSETQYF
-,TRBD2,TRBV24-1,TRBJ2-3,TGTGCCACCAGTGACAGACTAGCGGGAGGAACAGATACGCAGTATTTT,CATSDRLAGGTDTQYF
-,-,TRBV18,TRBJ2-7,TGTGCCAGCTCACCACCAGGGGCCATAAGCTCCTACGAGCAGTACTTC,CASSPPGAISSYEQYF
-,-,TRBV28,TRBJ1-1,TGTGCCAGCAGTCTCCTCGGGACTGAAGCTTTCTTT,CASSLLGTEAFF
-,-,TRBV21-1,TRBJ2-7,TGTGCCAGCCCCCCGAAGGAGGATTCAGCTGCCCGAGTCGAGCAGTACTTC,CASPPKEDSAARVEQYF
-,-,TRBV7-3,TRBJ2-1,TGTGCCAGCAGAAGGACTCCCGGATCCTACAATGAGCAGTTCTTC,CASRRTPGSYNEQFF
once,-,TRBV5-1,TRBJ1-1,TGCGCCAGCAGGGGACTCGAGGTTAAAGCTTTCTTT,CASRGLEVKAFF
-,TRBD1,TRBV30,TRBJ2-1,TGTGCCGGACAGGGAAGCTCCTACAATGAGCAGTTCTTC,CAGQGSSYNEQFF
-,TRBD2,TRBV5-4,TRBJ2-5,TGTGCCAGCAGCTCCACTAGCGGGAGGGCCGGGACCCAGTACTTC,CASSSTSGRAGTQYF
-,-,TRBV3-1/TRBV3-2,TRBJ1-1,TGTGCCAGCAGCCAAGTAGCCGCGGCCACTGAAGCTTTCTTT,CASSQVAAATEAFF
-,TRBD2,TRBV24-1,TRBJ2-3,TGTGCCACCAGTGATCCCGACGGGAGGGCGGGCACAGATACGCAGTATTTT,CATSDPDGRAGTDTQYF
-,-,TRBV27,TRBJ1-1,TGTGCCAGCAGTTCGACCGCGGGGGTGGGGAACACTGAAGCTTTCTTT,CASSSTAGVGNTEAFF
-,-,TRBV7-9,TRBJ1-1,TGTGCCAGCAGCTTTTTAGGGAGGGGAACTGAAGCTTTCTTT,CASSFLGRGTEAFF
-,TRBD1,TRBV19,TRBJ2-2,TGTGCCAGTAGTATCGGACAGGGGGTTAGCACCGGGGAGCTGTTTTTT,CASSIGQGVSTGELFF
-,-,TRBV6-5,TRBJ1-1,TGTGCCAGCAGTTACCAAAGCGTCACTGAAGCTTTCTTT,CASSYQSVTEAFF
-,-,TRBV6-5,TRBJ1-1,TGTGCCAGCAGTCGGGGGGGGGCGGAGAACACTGAAGCTTTCTTT,CASSRGGAENTEAFF
many,-,TRBV11-2,TRBJ2-7,TGTGCCAGCAGCTCGTTGGACTCTGAGGACTTCTACGAGCAGTACTTC,CASSSLDSEDFYEQYF
-,-,TRBV24-1,TRBJ2-1,TGTGCCACCAGTGGAGGGGGAAAGGGCAATGAGCAGTTCTTC,CATSGGGKGNEQFF
-,-,TRBV5-1,TRBJ1-1,TGCGCCAGCAGCCCTAGTGGGAGCACTGAAGCTTTCTTT,CASSPSGSTEAFF
-,-,TRBV7-3,TRBJ1-1,TGTGCCAGCAGCTGGGTTGGAGGTTCTGAAGCTTTCTTT,CASSWVGGSEAFF
-,TRBD1,TRBV27,TRBJ1-2,TGTGCCAGCAGTTTGGGGACAGGGGGAGGATATGGCTACACCTTC,CASSLGTGGGYGYTF
-,-,TRBV11-3,TRBJ1-2,TGTGCCAGCAGCTTAGGGGCCAGGGCCCGCTACACCTTC,CASSLGARARYTF
-,TRBD1,TRBV12-5,TRBJ1-1,TGTGCTAGTGGTAAAGGACAGGGGTGGCAAGCTGAAGCTTTCTTT,CASGKGQGWQAEAFF
many,-,TRBV2,TRBJ1-1,TGTGCCAGCAGGCTGTATGGGAGCACTGAAGCTTTCTTT,CASRLYGSTEAFF
-,-,TRBV23-1,TRBJ2-1,TGCGCCAGCAGTCAGACGGACAGACAGTTCTTC,CASSQTDRQFF
few,TRBD1,TRBV23-1,TRBJ2-1,TGCGCCAGCAGCCCCGACAGGGACCCACCTAAGGATGAGCAGTTCTTC,CASSPDRDPPKDEQFF
-,TRBD2,TRBV29-1,TRBJ2-1,TGCAGCGTGGGAAAAACCGGGACTAGCGCGGGTGAGCAGTTCTTC,CSVGKTGTSAGEQFF
once,TRBD1,TRBV10-3,TRBJ1-5,TGTGCCATCAGTGACTGGACAGGGGATGGTTCGCCCCAGCATTTT,CAISDWTGDGSPQHF
few,TRBD1,TRBV2,TRBJ2-5,TGTGCCAGCAGACCAGGGGGAGAGACCCAGTACTTC,CASRPGGETQYF
-,-,TRBV21-1,TRBJ1-3,TGTGCCAGCAGCAATCTCCGGTTCTCTGGAAACACCATATATTTT,CASSNLRFSGNTIYF
-,-,TRBV21-1,TRBJ2-1,TGTGCCACCAAAGGGGTGGCAGGGTACGCCTACAATGAGCAGTTCTTC,CATKGVAGYAYNEQFF
-,-,TRBV2,TRBJ2-5,TGTGCCAGCAGTGAGGCCCGTGGAGGGGAGACCCAGTACTTC,CASSEARGGETQYF
-,-,TRBV15,TRBJ1-5,TGTGCCACCGGGCAGTACGATCAGCCCCAGCATTTT,CATGQYDQPQHF
-,-,TRBV5-1,TRBJ2-3,TGCGCCAGCAGCTTGTCGGGGGACACAGATACGCAGTATTTT,CASSLSGDTDTQYF
-,TRBD1,TRBV5-4,TRBJ2-5,TGTGCCAGCAGCTTGGCCCGACAGGGGGGTATCGGTGAGACCCAGTACTTC,CASSLARQGGIGETQYF
-,-,TRBV19,TRBJ1-4,TGTGCCAGTAGTATGATGAACAGTAAGAAAAAACTGTTTTTT,CASSMMNSKKKLFF
-,-,TRBV7-6,TRBJ1-1,TGTGCCAGCAGCCCCTATCTCAACACTGAAGCTTTCTTT,CASSPYLNTEAFF